In this sample, the clone carrying this TCR beta chain turned up a few times. The CDR3 extends over 16 amino acids. With V trimmed by 5 bases and J by 0 bases, 6 bases remained unmatched. Looked up from germline, CDR1 is SGHTA and CDR2 is FQGNSA. TCRdb reanalysed the RT-PCR reads using MiXCR and keeps one entry per CDR3 protein. This sample has about 680,000 distinct CDR3 sequences, with 13% to 15% found just once. This receptor was identified in a female donor in good health, serving as a healthy control. The source material was memory CD4+ T cells from blood. The chain combines TRBV7-2 with TRBJ2-1; TRBD2 aligns across 8 bases. The CDR3 bases are TGTGCCAGCAGCCCCGGGGGGGGCAGCTCCTACAATGAGCAGTTCTTC. Its translation is CASSPGGGSSYNEQFF.